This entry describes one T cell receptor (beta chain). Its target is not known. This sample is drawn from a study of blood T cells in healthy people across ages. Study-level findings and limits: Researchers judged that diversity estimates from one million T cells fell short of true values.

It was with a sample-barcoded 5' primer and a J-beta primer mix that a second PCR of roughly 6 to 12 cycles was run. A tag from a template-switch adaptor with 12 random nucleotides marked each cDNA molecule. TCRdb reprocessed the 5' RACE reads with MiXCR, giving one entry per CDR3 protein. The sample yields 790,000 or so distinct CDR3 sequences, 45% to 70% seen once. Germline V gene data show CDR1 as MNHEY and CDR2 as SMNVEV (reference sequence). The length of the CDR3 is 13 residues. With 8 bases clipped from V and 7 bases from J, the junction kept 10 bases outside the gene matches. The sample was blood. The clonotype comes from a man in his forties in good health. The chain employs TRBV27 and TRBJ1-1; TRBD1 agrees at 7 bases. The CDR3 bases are TGTGCCAGCGGAGGGGACAGCCCCAGTGAAGCTTTCTTT. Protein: CASGGDSPSEAFF.